This T cell receptor (beta chain) was recovered during a study of T cells in Graves' hyperthyroidism and ophthalmopathy (dated by TCRdb to 2018 to 2020). Regarding the study in general: Peripheral blood samples were taken at initial diagnosis, before any treatment was given. A discovery cohort of about 95 patients, 43 with Graves' ophthalmopathy and approximately 57 with stable Graves' hyperthyroidism, was used to find distinguishing TCR V-J signatures. Prospective prediction of ophthalmopathy was tested in an independent validation cohort of under 20 hyperthyroidism patients and 15 to 17 patients who later progressed to ophthalmopathy. The approximately 95 discovery patients were divided at random into training and test sets in a 7:3 ratio. Thyroid tissue and blood T-cell repertoires from over 5 Graves' hyperthyroidism patients were also compared in the study. Once sampling was done, hyperthyroidism patients were given methimazole at a starting dose of 30 mg daily, whereas ophthalmopathy patients were given high-dose intravenous methylprednisolone. The paper describes TCR Vbeta CDR3 sequencing of roughly 130 peripheral blood samples, made up of some 42 ophthalmopathy patients, some 76 hyperthyroidism patients and approximately 17 progressor patients.

Graves' hyperthyroidism was defined as stable when no progression to ophthalmopathy occurred over 18 months of follow-up. The hyperthyroidism patients were between 18 and 65 years old and newly diagnosed, with a disease duration of less than 2 months. Exclusion was applied to patients with uncontrolled infections, other autoimmune diseases, pregnancy or lactation. Clinical symptoms, serum thyroxine and TRAb, thyroid ultrasound, and orbital computed tomography formed the basis for the diagnoses. PBMCs were separated from 10 ml of fresh peripheral blood using Ficoll-Paque density gradient centrifugation. Total RNA was extracted using Trizol reagent, and RNA quality was assessed on an Agilent 2100 Bioanalyzer. A word on this clonotype: Its antigen is not yet known. This may be a read error, as it is one base from a much larger clone.

TCR beta CDR3 regions were amplified from RNA transcripts. For the first round of RT-PCR on the TCR CDR3, the HTBI primer set was used together with the Qiagen OneStep RT-PCR kit. Libraries were constructed in a second round of multiplex PCR, after which size selection and purification were carried out. Sequencing of the libraries was done on an Illumina HiSeq2000 using paired-end 100 bp reads. The published analysis was carried out like this. SOAPnuke was used to process the raw data, throwing out any read that contained adapters or uncalled bases, had a mean Phred below 15, or lacked an exact constant-primer or identifier match. COPE v1.2.5 was used to merge the high-quality paired reads, and each unique nucleotide sequence was defined as a clonotype. Clonotypes were aligned to IMGT TRBV, TRBD and TRBJ reference segments using MiTCR v1.1. Analysis was restricted to V-J combinations with a frequency above 0.0001, which covered roughly 99% of repertoires. A TCS score was defined as the ratio of F50 (clonal expansion) to E x V (chaos), with BLOSUM62-based TCRdist applied between CDR3 peptides within each V-J. Welch's t-statistics and random forest reduced around 510 V-J features to fewer than 15, which were used in a naive Bayes classifier (R e1071). Using fastp trimming at Q25 and MiXCR clonotype assembly, TCRdb reanalyzed the public sequencing data and kept in-frame beta chains. Every distinct CDR3 protein forms one entry, paired with its most common genes and DNA. TCRdb's processing, not the study's, gives the V and J calls here. Within this sample are some 500,000 distinct CDR3 sequences, with 13% to 15% of them counted one time only. The ten largest make up around 17% of the sample.

General findings and caveats noted by the study authors: Sample size was not statistically predetermined, and blinding of investigators to group allocation was not performed. A model built on a 13 V-J signature distinguished ophthalmopathy from stable hyperthyroidism, reaching approximately 89% sensitivity and around 81% specificity in cross-validation and 80%/75% in testing. In validation, the model predicted progression to ophthalmopathy a median of about 6.8 months before onset, with approximately 71% sensitivity and roughly 73% specificity. Most expanded thyroid clonotypes (frequency above 0.001) were also detected in blood, a finding suggesting that blood repertoires may reflect thyroid immune responses.

Taken from the germline V gene, the CDR1 and CDR2 loops are KGHSH and LQKENI. The CDR3 starts with the cysteine, ends with the phenylalanine, and has 14 residues. Here the CDR3 DNA is all that survives: 42 bases in frame from base 1. The sample consisted of blood. The sequence came from a woman between 18 and 29 years old with Graves' hyperthyroidism. The chain joins TRBV18 to TRBJ1-2, with the identity of the D gene unclear. CDR3 sequence: CASSPGLVGYSYTF. At the DNA level, the sequence is TGTGCCAGCTCACCAGGGCTGGTAGGCTATAGCTACACCTTC.